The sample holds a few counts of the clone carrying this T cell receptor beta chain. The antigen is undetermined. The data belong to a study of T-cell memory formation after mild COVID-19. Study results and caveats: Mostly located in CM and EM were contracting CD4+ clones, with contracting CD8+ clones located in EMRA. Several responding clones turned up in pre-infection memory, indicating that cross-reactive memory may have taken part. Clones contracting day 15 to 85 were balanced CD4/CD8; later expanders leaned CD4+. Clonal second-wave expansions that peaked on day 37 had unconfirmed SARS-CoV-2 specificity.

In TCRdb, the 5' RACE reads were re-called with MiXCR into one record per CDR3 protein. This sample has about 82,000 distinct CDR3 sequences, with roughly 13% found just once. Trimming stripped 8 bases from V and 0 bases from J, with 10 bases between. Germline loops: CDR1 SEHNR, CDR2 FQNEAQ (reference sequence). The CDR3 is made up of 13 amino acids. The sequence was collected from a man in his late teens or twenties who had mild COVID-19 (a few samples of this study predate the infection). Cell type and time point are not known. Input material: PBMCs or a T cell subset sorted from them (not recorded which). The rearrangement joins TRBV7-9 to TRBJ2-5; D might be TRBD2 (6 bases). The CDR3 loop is CASSAGYQETQYF. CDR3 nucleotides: TGTGCCAGCTCTGCGGGGTACCAAGAGACCCAGTACTTC.